The 7 T cell receptor beta chains below all came from one sample that was sequenced in a study of blood T cell repertoires in COVID-19. The assay was immunoSEQ multiplex PCR, and TCRdb's table has in-frame clones only and misses some. Of 140,000 to 150,000 clones in the sample, around four fifths were seen once. The sequencing sample was made of peripheral blood. The source is a human donor in a cohort sampled during active COVID-19.

The CDR3 sequence: CASSLAPQGGSEQFF. For the CDR3, the DNA is TGTGCCAGCAGCTTGGCTCCGCAGGGGGGTTCTGAGCAGTTCTTC. The chain carries TRBV5-5 and TRBJ2-1; D possibly corresponds to TRBD1 (7 bases). Trimming took off 0 bases at V and 9 bases at J, with 16 bases between the two ends. Germline CDR1 is SGHKS and CDR2 is YYEKEE (reference sequence). This CDR3 has 15 residues.

The rearrangement links TRBV20-1 to TRBJ1-2; TRBD1 agrees at 7 bases. There are 11 residues in the CDR3. Per the germline V gene, CDR1 is DFQATT and CDR2 is SNEGSKA (reference sequence). J lost 8 bases, V lost 6 bases, and 6 bases had no gene match. The CDR3 coding sequence is TGCAGTGCCGGGGACAGATCGGGCTACACCTTC. Protein product: CSAGDRSGYTF.

V is TRBV19 and J is TRBJ1-1, with 7 bases that match TRBD1. The CDR3 length is 14 residues. CDR1 and CDR2 from the germline V gene are LNHDA and SQIVND (reference sequence). V was clipped by 10 bases and J by 0 bases; unmatched bases: 8. The CDR3 DNA is TGTGCCATCGGGGACAGTTCGATGAACACTGAAGCTTTCTTT. This codes for CAIGDSSMNTEAFF.

V gene TRBV5-1 combines with J gene TRBJ1-2; weak D call: TRBD1 (6 bases). The CDR3 runs 14 residues. Germline V gene sequence: CDR1 SGHRS, CDR2 YFSETQ. The V and J ends lost 4 bases and 0 bases respectively, with 10 bases between them. CDR3 region: CASSMDSSNYGYTF. The CDR3 DNA sequence: TGCGCCAGCAGCATGGACAGTTCTAACTATGGCTACACCTTC.

The chain carries TRBV30 and TRBJ2-2; TRBD1 agrees at 7 bases. This CDR3 is built from 17 residues. V was pared by 3 bases and J by 4 bases, with 14 bases of the junction left unmatched. The germline V gene has CDR1 GTSNPN and CDR2 SVGIG (reference sequence). This chain's CDR3 is CAWRASQGIASTGELFF. CDR3 coding DNA: TGTGCCTGGAGGGCCTCACAGGGGATTGCGAGCACCGGGGAGCTGTTTTTT.

The CDR3, as DNA: TGTGCCAGCACCAGCGGGAGCAATCAGCCCCAGCATTTT. It codes for CASTSGSNQPQHF. J is TRBJ1-5 and V is TRBV28; no definite D call. The V gene's germline CDR1 is MDHEN and CDR2 SYDVKM. The length of the CDR3 is 13 residues. Deletions cut 7 bases from V and 1 base from J, with 8 bases between.

This clone counts as medium-sized. The V call is TRBV27, the J call TRBJ2-7, with D tentatively TRBD1 (6 bases). V lost 3 bases, J lost 5 bases, and 11 bases lay in between. Germline CDR1 reads MNHEY; CDR2 reads SMNVEV (reference sequence). There are 13 residues in the CDR3. In nucleotides, the CDR3 is TGTGCCAGCAGTTTTGGACAGACAAACGAGCAGTACTTC. This translates into CASSFGQTNEQYF.